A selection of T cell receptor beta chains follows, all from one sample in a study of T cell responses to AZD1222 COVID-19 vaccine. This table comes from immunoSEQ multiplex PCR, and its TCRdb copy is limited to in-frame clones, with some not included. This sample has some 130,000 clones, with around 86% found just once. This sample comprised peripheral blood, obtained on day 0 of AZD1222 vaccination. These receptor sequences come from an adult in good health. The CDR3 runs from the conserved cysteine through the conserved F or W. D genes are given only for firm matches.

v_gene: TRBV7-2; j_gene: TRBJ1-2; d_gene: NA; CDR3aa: CASSPGGGRGYTF; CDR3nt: TGTGCCAGCAGCCCCGGGGGAGGCAGGGGCTACACCTTC
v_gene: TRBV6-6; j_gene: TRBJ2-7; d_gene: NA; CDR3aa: CASSYGRWDEQYF; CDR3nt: TGTGCCAGCAGTTACGGCAGGTGGGACGAGCAGTACTTC
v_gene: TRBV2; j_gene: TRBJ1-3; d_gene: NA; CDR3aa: CASSDPGNTIYF; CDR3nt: TGTGCCAGCAGTGACCCTGGAAACACCATATATTTT
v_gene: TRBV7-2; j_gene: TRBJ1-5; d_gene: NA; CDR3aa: CASSLNWGQPQHF; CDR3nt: TGTGCCAGCAGCCTAAACTGGGGGCAGCCCCAGCATTTT
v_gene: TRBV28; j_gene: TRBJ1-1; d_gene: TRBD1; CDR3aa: CASRRTGDTEAFF; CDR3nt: TGTGCCAGCAGAAGGACAGGGGACACTGAAGCTTTCTTT
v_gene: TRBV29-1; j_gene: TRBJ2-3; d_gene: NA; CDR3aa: CSARTPRVQDTQYF; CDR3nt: TGCAGCGCCCGTACTCCTAGGGTACAAGATACGCAGTATTTT
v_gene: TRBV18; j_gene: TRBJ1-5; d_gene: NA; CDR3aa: CASSPRGDGAQGAQHF; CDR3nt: TGTGCCAGCTCACCACGTGGTGACGGGGCGCAGGGCGCCCAGCATTTT
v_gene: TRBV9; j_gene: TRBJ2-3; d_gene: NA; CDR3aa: CASSVFSTLGDTQYF; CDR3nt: TGTGCCAGCAGCGTATTTTCGACTTTAGGGGATACGCAGTATTTT
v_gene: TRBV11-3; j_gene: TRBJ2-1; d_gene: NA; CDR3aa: CASSLGGYAPYEQFF; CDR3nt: TGTGCCAGCAGCTTAGGGGGATACGCCCCCTATGAGCAGTTCTTC
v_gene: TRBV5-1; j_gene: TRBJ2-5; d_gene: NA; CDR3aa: CASSLAGRGERGETQYF; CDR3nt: TGCGCCAGCAGCTTGGCAGGCAGGGGCGAAAGGGGAGAGACCCAGTACTTC
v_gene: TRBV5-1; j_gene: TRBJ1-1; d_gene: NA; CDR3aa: CASRLTGVNTEAFF; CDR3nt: TGCGCCAGCAGACTGACAGGAGTGAACACTGAAGCTTTCTTT